The 17 T cell receptor beta chains below come from one sample, sequenced in a study of T-cell reconstitution after alpha-beta-depleted transplantation in children (dated by TCRdb to the mid-2010s). Library method: PCR. Reads for this sample came from an Illumina HiSeq 2500. Molecular barcoding was employed in the preparation of TCR libraries, with unique molecular identifiers being used to normalize TCRbeta repertoire quantification. TCRdb applied fastp at Q25 and MiXCR to the public reads, then kept only in-frame beta chains. CDR3 protein sequences are deduplicated, and each keeps its most common genes and DNA. The sample table contains over 15,000 distinct CDR3 sequences; only one count was recorded for 9.5% to 15% of them. Over 55% of the sample is held by the ten biggest clonotypes. What this sample's treatment or condition label stands for: allogeneic hematopoietic cell transplantation with graft depleted of TCRalphabeta T cells and CD19 B cells.

The specimen was PBMCs, mostly from graft donor cells, collected 180 days after TCRalphabeta/CD19-depleted stem cell transplant. These TCRs come from a boy in the first two years of life who had a stem cell transplant for Wiskott-Aldrich syndrome, so the T cells may come from the graft donor.

At least ten counts were recorded for this clonotype. This chain connects TRBV11-3 to TRBJ2-5; 7 nucleotides line up with TRBD2. This CDR3 is 15 amino acids long. Germline V lookup: CDR1 SGHNT, CDR2 YENEEA. Unmatched junction bases numbered 12, after V lost 6 bases and J lost 5 bases. CDR3 sequence (DNA): TGTGCCAGCAGGCCGCAAGCGGGGAGCAAGGAGACCCAGTACTTC. It specifies CASRPQAGSKETQYF. Variable domain in full (rest from reference TRBV11-3 and TRBJ2-5): EAGVVQSPRYKIIEKKQPVAFWCNPISGHNTLYWYLQNLGQGPELLIRYENEEAVDDSQLPKDRFSAERLKGVDSTLKIQPAELGDSAVYLCASRPQAGSKETQYFGPGTRLLVL.

This clonotype occurred many times. The chain employs TRBV5-5 and TRBJ1-1; D uncertain. Trimming stripped 5 bases from V and 0 bases from J, with 8 bases between. Germline values: CDR1 SGHKS, CDR2 YYEKEE (reference sequence). The CDR3 extends over 13 amino acids. The CDR3: CASRQLMNTEAFF. The CDR3 nucleotides are TGTGCCAGCAGGCAGCTGATGAACACTGAAGCTTTCTTT.

The chain links TRBV27 to TRBJ1-6; no firm D call. This CDR3 comprises 15 residues. CDR1 and CDR2 from the germline V gene are MNHEY and SMNVEV (reference sequence). Trimming took off 3 bases at V and 8 bases at J, with 14 bases between the two ends. The CDR3, as DNA: TGTGCCAGCAGTTTTCTAGGGATTTGGGATTCACCCCTCCACTTT. Protein sequence: CASSFLGIWDSPLHF.

The table lists this clonotype with a few counts. The CDR3 protein is CASSLGVLEQYF. In nucleotides, the CDR3 is TGTGCCAGCAGCTTAGGGGTCCTCGAGCAGTACTTC. The chain joins TRBV7-9 to TRBJ2-7; D remains ambiguous. This CDR3 is built from 12 residues. Trimming left V 1 base short and J 6 bases short, with 7 bases between. Germline V CDR1 and CDR2: SEHNR, FQNEAQ (reference sequence).

This clonotype was observed many times. The chain employs TRBV12-3 or TRBV12-4 and TRBJ2-5, with D uncertain. This CDR3 comprises 15 residues. V dropped 1 base and J dropped 4 bases, with 13 bases sitting between them. CDR3 in DNA: TGTGCCAGCAGTTTAGGGGCCACGGGTCGAGAGACCCAGTACTTC. This sequence encodes CASSLGATGRETQYF.

Ten or more counts support this clonotype. The V and J genes are TRBV6-2 or TRBV6-3 and TRBJ2-1; 8 positions match TRBD2. This CDR3 comprises 15 residues. The V and J ends lost 2 bases and 3 bases, in that order; junction bases with no gene match: 3. Germline lookup yields CDR1 MNHEY and CDR2 SVGEGT. The CDR3 spells CASSYGTSFYNEQFF. Written as DNA, the CDR3 is TGTGCCAGCAGTTACGGGACTAGTTTCTACAATGAGCAGTTCTTC.

This clonotype was detected a few times. The rearrangement links TRBV7-3 to TRBJ2-2; D unresolved. Trimming removed 2 bases at V and 0 bases at J, with 7 bases between. The CDR3 extends over 15 amino acids. From germline, CDR1 is SGHTA and CDR2 FQGTGA. The CDR3 loop reads CASSLGATNTGELFF. The CDR3 DNA is TGTGCCAGCAGCTTAGGAGCCACGAACACCGGGGAGCTGTTTTTT.

This clonotype came up many times. V gene TRBV7-9 combines with J gene TRBJ1-1, with TRBD1 identical over 7 bases. Germline V CDR1 and CDR2: SEHNR, FQNEAQ (reference sequence). V shed 2 bases, J shed 1 base, and the junction held 4 bases outside the gene matches. The CDR3 runs to 15 residues. The CDR3 region has the DNA TGTGCCAGCAGCTTACGAGGACAGGAGAACACTGAAGCTTTCTTT. Translation gives CASSLRGQENTEAFF.

The rearrangement uses TRBV6-2 or TRBV6-3 and TRBJ2-7; 10 nucleotides match TRBD1. Per germline, CDR1 MNHEY and CDR2 SVGEGT. Trimming removed 2 bases from V and 2 bases from J; junction bases left unmatched: 12. CDR3 length: 18 residues. The CDR3 here is CASSYPRQGAMLTYEQYF. The DNA of the CDR3 is TGTGCCAGCAGTTACCCCCGACAGGGGGCGATGCTAACCTACGAGCAGTACTTC.

This clonotype was seen ten or more times. CDR3 loop: CASTRTTSYNEQFF. The DNA of the CDR3 is TGCGCCAGCACTAGGACAACCTCCTACAATGAGCAGTTCTTC. V and J are TRBV5-1 and TRBJ2-1, with a weak D call TRBD1 (5 bases). The CDR3 has 14 residues. The ends were cut back, 6 bases at V and 0 bases at J, with 10 bases in the middle. The germline CDR1 and CDR2 sequences are SGHRS and YFSETQ.

This clonotype was seen many times. The CDR3 sequence is CASSEWGFNEKLFF. In DNA form, the CDR3 reads TGTGCCAGCAGTGAATGGGGGTTTAATGAAAAACTGTTTTTT. The gene calls are TRBV25-1 and TRBJ1-4, with D possibly TRBD1 on 5 matching bases. This CDR3 is built from 14 residues. Germline V lookup: CDR1 MGHDK, CDR2 SYGVNS. The V end was cut by 1 base, the J end by 4 bases, with 7 bases between.

At least ten counts were recorded for this clonotype. The V gene is TRBV6-5, the J gene TRBJ1-4; 8 bases match TRBD1. The V gene's germline CDR1 is MNHEY and CDR2 SVGAGI. The trim removed 2 bases at V and 0 bases at J, leaving 5 bases unmatched. This CDR3 has 17 residues. The CDR3 here is CASSYHRTGTTNEKLFF. CDR3 coding DNA: TGTGCCAGCAGTTACCATAGGACAGGGACAACTAATGAAAAACTGTTTTTT.

This clonotype has a handful of counts. The chain has TRBV2 and TRBJ1-5, with 9 bases aligning to TRBD1. Losses at the gene ends were 6 bases for V and 6 bases for J; bases not matched to a gene: 6. This CDR3 comprises 14 residues. Germline V gene sequence: CDR1 SNHLY, CDR2 FYNNEI. CDR3 nucleotides: TGTGCCAGCAGGCTTGGGACAGGGAGTCAGCCCCAGCATTTT. It is translated as CASRLGTGSQPQHF.

This clonotype is categorized as medium-sized. The chain employs TRBV7-2 and TRBJ1-1; D gene unclear. CDR1 and CDR2 (germline): SGHTA, FQGNSA. The CDR3 runs to 15 residues. The germline V and J ends were trimmed by 3 bases and 2 bases, with 13 bases remaining between them. The CDR3 sequence is CASSLLSLENTEAFF. CDR3 bases: TGTGCCAGCAGCTTGTTAAGTCTTGAAAACACTGAAGCTTTCTTT.

This clonotype has ten or more counts. This chain links TRBV25-1 with TRBJ1-4; unclear D gene. The CDR3 extends over 10 amino acids. The ends were cut back, 7 bases at V and 5 bases at J, with 2 bases in the middle. CDR1 is MGHDK and CDR2 is SYGVNS in the germline V gene. DNA of the CDR3: TGTGCCAGCATAAATGAAAAACTGTTTTTT. Its translation: CASINEKLFF. Together with reference TRBV25-1 and TRBJ1-4, the CDR3 gives the full variable domain: EADIYQTPRYLVIGTGKKITLECSQTMGHDKMYWYQQDPGMELHLIHYSYGVNSTEKGDLSSESTVSRIRTEHFPLTLESARPSHTSQYLCASINEKLFFGSGTQLSVL.

The chain employs TRBV18 and TRBJ2-2; D remains unclear. The CDR3 extends over 16 amino acids. Looked up from germline, CDR1 is KGHSH and CDR2 is LQKENI. Trimming shortened V by 4 bases and J by 2 bases, and 14 bases separated the two germline ends. CDR3 region: CASSLTPDGNTGELFF. Here the CDR3 DNA reads TGTGCCAGCTCACTTACTCCGGACGGAAACACCGGGGAGCTGTTTTTT.

This clonotype showed up just a few times. This chain links TRBV5-4 with TRBJ1-2; D is ambiguous. The CDR3 covers 14 residues. Trimming removed 4 bases at V and 3 bases at J, with 13 bases between. Per germline, CDR1 SGHNT and CDR2 YYREEE (reference sequence). The CDR3 nucleotides read TGTGCCAGCAGCAAGGACCTAAGGGACTATGGCTACACCTTC. Translated, it gives CASSKDLRDYGYTF.